This T cell receptor beta chain is from a study of blood T cell repertoires in COVID-19 (dated by TCRdb to 2019 to 2021). Describing the broader study: Collaborator samples came from the United States, Italy and Spain and covered acute and convalescent phases of COVID-19. Where HLA class I and class II types were available, the types were taken from metadata supplied by the sample provider, not from assay-based typing. The sample metadata nearly always contained a de-identified subject ID, COVID-19 status, age in years and sex. Samples were obtained from the ongoing ImmuneRACE study (first 160 participants) and from roughly 1,300 subjects provided by 6 global collaborators. The repertoires were released in a freely available public database meant as a resource for research on the immune response to SARS-CoV-2. The material from the prospective study consisted of cDNA or gDNA derived from T cells, B-cell-depleted T cells, or PBMCs. Deeply sampled blood TCRbeta repertoires from subjects exposed to, actively infected with, or recovered from COVID-19 were included in the dataset.

TCRbeta CDR3 regions were amplified from genomic DNA by means of the immunoSEQ Assay, a bias-controlled multiplex PCR. The authors processed their data as follows. The number of nucleated cells in each sample was estimated by amplification of reference gene primers within the assay. To quantify the absolute abundance of each unique TCRbeta CDR3 rearrangement, sequence reads were collapsed and filtered. For each sample, productive Simpson clonality was calculated as the square root of Simpson's diversity index over productive rearrangements. In TCRdb, the immuneACCESS table is reduced to in-frame sequences with V and J assigned. These tables do not hold every clone; where another copy was compared, an unresolved V gene accounts for under half, and the others remain unexplained. The V and J calls and clone size are taken from that table; D and trimming were inferred from the DNA. The sample contains roughly 190,000 clones, approximately 90% of them found a single time. The ten largest clones add up to about 4.4% of the sample.

Whole blood was collected in K2EDTA tubes by collaborating institutions according to the institutions' own protocols. Collaborator samples were shipped for TCRbeta analysis as frozen whole blood, isolated PBMCs, or DNA extracted from either sample type. Points the paper makes about the study in general: Clinical and demographic metadata were provided uncurated, with the amount varying by source and participant.

V and J lose 8 bases and 2 bases, and a span of 9 bases separates them. The CDR3 measures 13 amino acids from cysteine to phenylalanine. CDR3 DNA is the only sequence kept; it has 39 bases, read in frame from the first base. In this sample, this clone turned up many times. Its antigen target is currently unknown. Within one base of it there is no much larger clone, and no base qualities were kept. The sample comprised peripheral blood. The rearranged segments are TRBV12-3 or TRBV12-4 and TRBJ2-2; no D segment can be confidently identified. The source is a human donor in a cohort sampled during active COVID-19. The sequenced DNA is TGTGCCAGCGACCGAGGAAACACCGGGGAGCTGTTTTTT. It translates to CASDRGNTGELFF.